This T cell receptor beta chain was identified during a study of response to subunit inactivated influenza vaccine. TCRdb called the RT-PCR reads again in MiXCR, with one record for every CDR3 protein. The repertoire includes 650,000 to 800,000 distinct CDR3 sequences, approximately 15% of them detected once, and less than 9% sits in the top ten. Regarding this clonotype: Its target is unknown.

Regarding the study as a whole: Authors suggested that a seasonal influenza vaccination recruits few new T cells each time.

CDR3 size: 13 residues. Germline V CDR1 and CDR2: MDHEN, SYDVKM. V gave up 4 bases and J gave up 3 bases; unmatched junction bases: 3. The chain joins TRBV28 to TRBJ2-7; TRBD1 agrees at 7 bases. This sequence originates from a man aged 50 to 60 who received an inactivated influenza vaccine. The sequenced sample was PBMCs from blood, obtained around two weeks before vaccination. CDR3 amino acids: CASSYDRVYEQYF. CDR3 nucleotide sequence: TGTGCCAGCAGTTATGACAGGGTCTACGAGCAGTACTTC.